The clone carrying this T cell receptor beta chain appeared a few times. Its antigen is unknown. The sample belongs to a study of blood T cells in healthy people across ages. Study-wide findings and caveats: Estimated diversity that came from one million T cells was considered an underestimate. With unsorted PBMCs, a conclusive comparison of naive versus antigen-experienced cells was not possible.

Trimming shortened V by 1 base and J by 4 bases, and 11 bases separated the two germline ends. Germline V gene sequence: CDR1 DFQATT, CDR2 SNEGSKA (reference sequence). The CDR3 is 13 residues long. Isolating PBMCs gave at least 6 million of these cells per sample. For the second PCR, which ran for about 7 to 11 cycles, a sample-barcoded 5' primer and a J-beta primer mix were used. TCRdb re-called the 5' RACE reads through MiXCR, storing one row per CDR3 protein. The table records roughly 800,000 distinct CDR3 sequences, nearly 60% of them present only once. The chain couples TRBV20-1 to TRBJ2-7, with D maybe TRBD2 (6 bases). Sequenced input: blood. This clonotype originated in a man aged 25 to 40 in good health. The CDR3 is CSARARRGYEQYF. The CDR3 nucleotides are TGCAGTGCTAGAGCTCGGAGGGGATACGAGCAGTACTTC.